This TCR beta chain was captured in a study of shared clonotypes between healthy human individuals. The CDR3 spans 16 residues. In germline, CDR1 is SEHNR, CDR2 FQNEAQ (reference sequence). V dropped 1 base and J dropped 6 bases, with 18 bases sitting between them. CD45RO-negative, CCR7-selected cells formed the naive CD8 fraction, which excluded terminally differentiated effector memory CD45RA+ cells. The assay was immunoSEQ multiplex PCR, and TCRdb's table has in-frame clones only and misses some. The sample records around 1.9 million clones, around 93% being singletons. The chain carries TRBV7-9 and TRBJ1-2; D perhaps matches TRBD1 (6 bases). Sequencing was done on a sample of naive CD8+ T cells from PBMCs. The clonotype comes from a man between 18 and 29 years old in good health. Some clones in this sample may be carry-over from other donors' samples. The CDR3 is CASSLGDALGANGYTF. The CDR3 DNA reads as TGTGCCAGCAGCTTAGGGGACGCTTTGGGGGCGAATGGCTACACCTTC.